This T cell receptor (beta chain) was sequenced in a study of blood T cells in healthy people across ages. Combining a sample-barcoded 5' primer with a J-beta primer mix, a second PCR ran for roughly 7 to 11 cycles. In TCRdb, the 5' RACE reads were re-called with MiXCR into one record per CDR3 protein. Of roughly 680,000 distinct CDR3 sequences listed, over 20% are singletons. Per the germline V gene, CDR1 is SEHNR and CDR2 is FQNEAQ (reference sequence). V was cut by 5 bases and J by 2 bases, with 12 bases left in between. The CDR3 has 14 amino acids. The chain employs TRBV7-9 and TRBJ2-5; D possibly corresponds to TRBD2 (6 bases). Input material: blood. The TCR was taken from a man between 65 and 85 years old in good health. CDR3 bases: TGTGCCAGCAGCATGGGGACTTCACAAGAGACCCAGTACTTC. Encoded protein: CASSMGTSQETQYF.